This is a list of T cell receptor beta chains from one sample in a study of T cells in Graves' hyperthyroidism and ophthalmopathy. TCRdb used MiXCR to reprocess the multiplex PCR reads, holding one entry per CDR3 protein. The sample holds about 840,000 distinct CDR3 sequences, about two fifths seen once. Material: blood. These receptors originate from a man younger than 35 with Graves' hyperthyroidism. The CDR3 runs from the conserved cysteine through the conserved F or W. The D gene is left open where the match is weak. Clone size, where shown, is once, few, many, or a class for clones that have expanded.

abundance	j_gene	d_gene	v_gene	CDR3nt	CDR3aa
many	TRBJ1-4	-	TRBV7-9	TGTGCCAGCAGCGTCATCCAGGCAACTAATGAAAAACTGTTTTTT	CASSVIQATNEKLFF
many	TRBJ1-3	-	TRBV9	TGTGCCAGCAGCGTCCTGGACAACTCTGGAAACACCATATATTTT	CASSVLDNSGNTIYF
-	TRBJ1-5	-	TRBV20-1	TGCAGTGCCCCCCATCAGCCCCAGCATTTT	CSAPHQPQHF
-	TRBJ2-7	-	TRBV5-5	TGTGCCAGCAGCCACTTAGACACCTACGAGCAGTACTTC	CASSHLDTYEQYF
many	TRBJ1-6	-	TRBV11-2	TGTGCCAGCAGCCCAGGGACTGGATCACCCCTCCACTTT	CASSPGTGSPLHF
many	TRBJ2-7	-	TRBV29-1	TGCAGCGGGGCTACAGGGTCCCGCTCCTACGAGCAGTACTTC	CSGATGSRSYEQYF
-	TRBJ2-5	-	TRBV12-5	TGTGCCAGCAGCACAGACGGGACCTGGGGAGAGACCCAGTACTTC	CASSTDGTWGETQYF
-	TRBJ1-5	-	TRBV10-3	TGTGCCATCAGTGCTAATCCCGGAGGGCGGCAGCCCCAGCATTTT	CAISANPGGRQPQHF
-	TRBJ1-2	TRBD1	TRBV6-1	TGTGCCAGCAGTGAAGCCGGACAGGTCCATGGCTACACCTTC	CASSEAGQVHGYTF
-	TRBJ1-1	TRBD1	TRBV5-6	TGTGCCAGCAGCGGGGACAGGGGGGCGGACACTGAAGCTTTCTTT	CASSGDRGADTEAFF
-	TRBJ1-2	TRBD1	TRBV6-1	TGTGCCAGCACCCAAGAACAGGGGAGTTATGACTACACCTTC	CASTQEQGSYDYTF
-	TRBJ2-5	-	TRBV4-1	TGCGCCAGCAGCCATACCAATAATGAAGAGACCCAGTACTTC	CASSHTNNEETQYF